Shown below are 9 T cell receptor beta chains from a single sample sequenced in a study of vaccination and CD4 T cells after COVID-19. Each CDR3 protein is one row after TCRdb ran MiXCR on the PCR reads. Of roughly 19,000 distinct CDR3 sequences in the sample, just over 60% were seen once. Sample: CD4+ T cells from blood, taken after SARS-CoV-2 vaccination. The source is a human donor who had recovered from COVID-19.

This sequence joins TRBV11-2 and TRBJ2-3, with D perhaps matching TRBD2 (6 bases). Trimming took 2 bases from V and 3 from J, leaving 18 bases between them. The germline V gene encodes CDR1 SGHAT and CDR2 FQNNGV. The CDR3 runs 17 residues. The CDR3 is CASSLRVSGASTDTQYF. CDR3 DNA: TGTGCCAGCAGCTTAAGGGTGTCGGGAGCTAGTACAGATACGCAGTATTTT.

CDR3 region: CASSLGDNEQFF. Here the CDR3 DNA reads TGTGCCAGCAGCTTGGGGGACAATGAGCAGTTCTTC. This chain connects TRBV7-3 to TRBJ2-1; D may be TRBD1 or TRBD2 (5 bases each). The V end lost 3 bases, the J end lost 5 bases, and 5 bases lay between the germline ends. This CDR3 region has 12 residues. CDR1 SGHTA and CDR2 FQGTGA come from the germline V gene.

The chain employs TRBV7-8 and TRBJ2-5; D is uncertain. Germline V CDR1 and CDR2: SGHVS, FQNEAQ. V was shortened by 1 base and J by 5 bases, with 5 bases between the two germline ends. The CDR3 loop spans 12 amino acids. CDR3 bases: TGTGCCAGCAGCTTAGTGAGGGAGACCCAGTACTTC. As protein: CASSLVRETQYF.

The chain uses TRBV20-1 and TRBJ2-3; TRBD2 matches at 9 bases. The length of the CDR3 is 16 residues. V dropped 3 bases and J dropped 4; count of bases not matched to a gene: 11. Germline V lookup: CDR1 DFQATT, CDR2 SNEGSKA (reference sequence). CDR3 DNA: TGCAGTGCTAGGGCCGTGCGCGGGAGGGGGTCAGATACGCAGTATTTT. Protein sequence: CSARAVRGRGSDTQYF.

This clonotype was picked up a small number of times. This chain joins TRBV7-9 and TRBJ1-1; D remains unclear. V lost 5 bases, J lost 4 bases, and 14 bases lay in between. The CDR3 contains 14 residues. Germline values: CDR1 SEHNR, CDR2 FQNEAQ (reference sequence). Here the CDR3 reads CASSLVGPSTEAFF. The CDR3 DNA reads TGTGCCAGCAGCCTGGTGGGTCCCAGCACTGAAGCTTTCTTT. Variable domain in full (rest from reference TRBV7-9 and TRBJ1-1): DTGVSQNPRHKITKRGQNVTFRCDPISEHNRLYWYRQTLGQGPEFLTYFQNEAQLEKSRLLSDRFSAERPKGSFSTLEIQRTEQGDSAMYLCASSLVGPSTEAFFGQGTRLTVV.

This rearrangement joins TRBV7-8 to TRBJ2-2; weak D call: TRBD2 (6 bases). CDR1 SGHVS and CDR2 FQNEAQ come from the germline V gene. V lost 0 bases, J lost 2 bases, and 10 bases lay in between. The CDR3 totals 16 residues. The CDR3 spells CASSLASGVNTGELFF. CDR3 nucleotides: TGTGCCAGCAGCTTAGCTTCGGGGGTCAACACCGGGGAGCTGTTTTTT.

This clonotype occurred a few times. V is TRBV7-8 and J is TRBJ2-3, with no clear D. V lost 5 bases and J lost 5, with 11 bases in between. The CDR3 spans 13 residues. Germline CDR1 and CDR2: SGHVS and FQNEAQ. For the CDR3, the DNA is TGTGCCAGCAGCCCCGACCGAGGAGATACGCAGTATTTT. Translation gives CASSPDRGDTQYF. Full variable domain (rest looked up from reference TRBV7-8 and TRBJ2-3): GAGVSQSPRYKVAKRGQDVALRCDPISGHVSLFWYQQALGQGPEFLTYFQNEAQLDKSGLPSDRFFAERPEGSVSTLKIQRTQQEDSAVYLCASSPDRGDTQYFGPGTRLTVL.

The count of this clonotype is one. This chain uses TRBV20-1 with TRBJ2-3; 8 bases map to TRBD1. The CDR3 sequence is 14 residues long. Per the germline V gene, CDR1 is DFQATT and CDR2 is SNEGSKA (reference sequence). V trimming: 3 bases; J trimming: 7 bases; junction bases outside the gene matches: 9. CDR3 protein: CSASRTGLMNTQYF. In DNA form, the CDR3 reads TGCAGTGCTAGTAGGACAGGGCTAATGAATACGCAGTATTTT.

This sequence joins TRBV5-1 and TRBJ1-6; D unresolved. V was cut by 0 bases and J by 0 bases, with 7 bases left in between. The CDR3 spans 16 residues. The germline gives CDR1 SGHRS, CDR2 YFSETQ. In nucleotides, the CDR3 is TGCGCCAGCAGCTTGGATCAGAGCTCCTATAATTCACCCCTCCACTTT. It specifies CASSLDQSSYNSPLHF.